The table lists the clone carrying this T cell receptor beta chain with a few counts. Its specificity is not known. In germline, CDR1 is LNHNV, CDR2 YYDKDF (reference sequence). This CDR3 contains 14 residues. Deletions cut 3 bases from V and 3 bases from J, with 12 bases between. These data belong to a study of cytomegalovirus exposure and HLA in healthy donors. Turning to the study itself: Genotyping of 400 or so donors showed that about 84% belonged to the Caucasian-associated ancestry cluster. Study-wide results and limits: The study had only CMV serostatus as immune exposure information. Owing to their indistinguishability, certain V segments, notably TRBV6-2 and TRBV6-3, were excluded.

Primers: 60 Vbeta forward and 13 Jbeta reverse. Data came from immunoSEQ multiplex PCR; TCRdb stores just in-frame clones and leaves some out. The repertoire holds about 160,000 clones, with more than 75% as singletons. V gene TRBV15 combines with J gene TRBJ2-7; no definite D call. This clonotype was sampled from a girl under 18 in good health and CMV-seropositive. The sequencing input was PBMCs. The CDR3 protein is CATSRGSWNYEQYF. Here the CDR3 DNA reads TGTGCCACCAGCAGGGGCTCCTGGAACTACGAGCAGTACTTC.